This T cell receptor (beta chain) was obtained from a study of blood T cell repertoires in COVID-19. Overall study: T cells, B-cell-depleted T cells, or PBMCs supplied cDNA or gDNA.

Original processing methods: Estimates of nucleated cell counts were drawn from the amplification of reference gene primers. Libraries were prepared by immunoSEQ multiplex PCR; TCRdb keeps only in-frame clonotypes and omits some of them. V, J and clone size are taken as reported in that table, and D and trimming were inferred from the DNA itself. This sample has tens of thousands of clones, with about 90% found just once. This clone was observed a single time. The CDR3 contains 15 residues. V lost 1 base and J 0 bases, leaving 7 bases between the germline ends. CDR1 MNHNS and CDR2 SASEGT come from the germline V gene.

V gene TRBV6-1 combines with J gene TRBJ1-5; D remains unclear. Source material: peripheral blood. The receptor was derived from a man older than 75 with acute or convalescent COVID-19. The DNA of the CDR3 is TGTGCCAGCAGTGAAGGAGATTATAGCAATCAGCCCCAGCATTTT. Translated: CASSEGDYSNQPQHF.